The 19 T cell receptor beta chains presented below share a single source sample, sequenced in a study of Ad26.COV2.S vaccination and SARS-CoV-2 variants. Treatment indicated: roughly 19 received Ad26.COV2.S at low or high dose, single or two shots; about 5 received placebo; per-sample allocation not given. Each sample was drawn 63 days after the first injection (of vaccine or placebo). Sequencing used immunoSEQ multiplex PCR; TCRdb keeps in-frame clones, though not all of them. Of roughly 350,000 clones listed, around 86% are singletons. The specimen was peripheral blood, collected in a trial of Ad26.COV2.S vaccine versus placebo. Source of these receptors: a person aged 18 to 65 who received the Ad26.COV2.S COVID-19 vaccine or a placebo.

The V call is TRBV3-1 (or the pseudogene TRBV3-2), the J call TRBJ2-3, with 7 bases identical to TRBD1. The germline CDR1 and CDR2 sequences are LGHDT and YNNKEL (reference sequence). The CDR3 sequence is 18 residues long. The junction had 13 bases not matched to a gene; V was cut back by 0 bases and J by 4 bases. CDR3 in DNA: TGTGCCAGCAGCCAAGATCGAACAGGGGTAGGGTTTGCAGATACGCAGTATTTT. As protein: CASSQDRTGVGFADTQYF.

The chain has TRBV5-5 and TRBJ2-7; no clear D. V was pared by 0 bases and J by 2 bases, with 9 bases between. The CDR3 spans 14 residues. CDR1 and CDR2 (germline): SGHKS, YYEKEE (reference sequence). CDR3 residues: CASSLDGFPYEQYF. CDR3 nucleotides: TGTGCCAGCAGCTTGGACGGATTCCCCTACGAGCAGTACTTC.

This chain connects TRBV7-3 to TRBJ2-7; no firm D call. Germline CDR1 is SGHTA and CDR2 is FQGTGA. The CDR3 is 13 amino acids. The V end lost 8 bases, the J end lost 2 bases, and 13 bases lay between the germline ends. CDR3 nucleotides: TGTGCCAGCGGAGACCGAGGACCCTACGAGCAGTACTTC. Protein product: CASGDRGPYEQYF.

The chain joins TRBV27 to TRBJ1-2, with 10 bases identical to TRBD1. The V gene's germline CDR1 is MNHEY and CDR2 SMNVEV (reference sequence). J gave up 8 bases and V 6 bases, and 24 bases lay outside the gene matches. The CDR3 runs 19 residues. As DNA, the CDR3 is TGTGCCAGCAGGATCACCATAAGACCCGGGACAGGGGCCCTCTCCGGCTACACCTTC. Protein product: CASRITIRPGTGALSGYTF.

The chain recombines TRBV7-8 with TRBJ2-1, with a possible D match to TRBD2 (6 bases). V lost 0 bases to trimming and J lost 4 bases, with 16 bases between them. The germline V gene has CDR1 SGHVS and CDR2 FQNEAQ. The CDR3 contains 17 residues. DNA of the CDR3: TGTGCCAGCAGCTTAGCAGCTAGCGTGAGACAGTACAATGAGCAGTTCTTC. It yields the protein CASSLAASVRQYNEQFF.

CDR3 in amino acids: CASSLVPGPYEQYF. The CDR3 region has the DNA TGTGCCAGCAGCTTAGTCCCGGGTCCCTACGAGCAGTACTTC. The V and J genes are TRBV7-9 and TRBJ2-7; D call uncertain. V was cut by 1 base and J by 2 bases, with 9 bases left in between. This CDR3 comprises 14 residues. Germline assignment: CDR1 SEHNR and CDR2 FQNEAQ (reference sequence). The entire variable domain, with the rest obtained from reference TRBV7-9 and TRBJ2-7, is as follows: DTGVSQNPRHKITKRGQNVTFRCDPISEHNRLYWYRQTLGQGPEFLTYFQNEAQLEKSRLLSDRFSAERPKGSFSTLEIQRTEQGDSAMYLCASSLVPGPYEQYFGPGTRLTVT.

The chain is built from TRBV7-8 and TRBJ1-1; TRBD1 agrees at 8 bases. Germline CDR1 reads SGHVS; CDR2 reads FQNEAQ. The CDR3 runs to 14 residues. J lost 4 bases, V lost 5 bases, and 6 bases had no gene match. The CDR3 region has the DNA TGTGCCAGCAGCGCCGGACAGGGAGGCACTGAAGCTTTCTTT. Translation: CASSAGQGGTEAFF.

Remarks on this clone: A read error may account for a junction end that differs from germline. This CDR3 is CACTNTEELFF. The CDR3, as DNA: TGTGCCTGTACGAACACCGAGGAGCTGTTTTTT. The chain links TRBV6-5 to TRBJ2-2; the D is unclear. Germline V CDR1 and CDR2: MNHEY, SVGAGI. The CDR3 spans 11 residues.

This chain connects TRBV5-1 to TRBJ2-2, with 7 bases that match TRBD1. This CDR3 comprises 16 residues. Trimming at V came to 4 bases and at J to 3 bases, leaving 9 bases not matched to a gene. The V gene's germline CDR1 is SGHRS and CDR2 YFSETQ. The CDR3 spells CASSLWDSLDTGELFF. The CDR3 nucleotides are TGCGCCAGCAGCCTATGGGACAGCCTCGACACCGGGGAGCTGTTTTTT. Together with reference TRBV5-1 and TRBJ2-2, the CDR3 gives the full variable domain: KAGVTQTPRYLIKTRGQQVTLSCSPISGHRSVSWYQQTPGQGLQFLFEYFSETQRNKGNFPGRFSGRQFSNSRSEMNVSTLELGDSALYLCASSLWDSLDTGELFFGEGSRLTVL.

This chain links TRBV28 with TRBJ2-1; TRBD1 aligns across 9 bases. This CDR3 is 14 amino acids long. The junction had 7 bases not matched to a gene; V was cut back by 9 bases and J by 4 bases. Germline V gene lookup returns CDR1 MDHEN and CDR2 SYDVKM. The CDR3 spells CASTGQGSYNEQFF. The CDR3 bases are TGTGCCAGTACGGGACAGGGTTCTTACAATGAGCAGTTCTTC.

This chain links TRBV11-3 with TRBJ2-7; D not certain. This CDR3 is 15 amino acids long. Trimming shortened V by 4 bases and J by 0 bases, and 13 bases separated the two germline ends. Germline CDR1 SGHNT, CDR2 YENEEA. The CDR3 DNA is TGTGCCAGCAGCTCGCATTCAGAGAACTCCTACGAGCAGTACTTC. Translated: CASSSHSENSYEQYF.

This clone was detected only once. The V call is TRBV21-1, the J call TRBJ1-5; the D segment call TRBD1 is taken from the table without a DNA check. TRBV21-1 is marked as a pseudogene. The CDR3 is made up of 14 amino acids. The CDR3 DNA follows: TGTGCCAGCAGCCTTAGGACAGTCTATCAGCCCCAGCATTTT. Amino acid sequence: CASSLRTVYQPQHF.

The count of this clone is one. The gene calls are TRBV7-6 and TRBJ2-1; 8 bases map to TRBD1. The CDR3 extends over 15 amino acids. Germline CDR1 reads SGHVS; CDR2 reads FNYEAQ. Trimming removed 5 bases from V and 6 bases from J; junction bases left unmatched: 9. Here the CDR3 reads CASSLEAGGPNEQFF. As DNA, the CDR3 is TGTGCCAGCAGCCTAGAGGCAGGGGGCCCCAATGAGCAGTTCTTC. The variable domain in full, completed from reference TRBV7-6 and TRBJ2-1, reads GAGVSQSPRYKVTKRGQDVALRCDPISGHVSLYWYRQALGQGPEFLTYFNYEAQQDKSGLPNDRFSAERPEGSISTLTIQRTEQRDSAMYRCASSLEAGGPNEQFFGPGTRLTVL.

A few counts support this clone. The chain uses TRBV12-3 or TRBV12-4 and TRBJ1-1; D unclear. Trimming removed 8 bases from V and 3 bases from J, with 7 bases in between. The CDR3 extends over 11 amino acids. The CDR3 is CASVLYTEAFF. CDR3 DNA sequence: TGTGCCAGCGTGTTGTACACTGAAGCTTTCTTT.

The V and J genes are TRBV6-6 and TRBJ1-4, with 8 nucleotides matching TRBD1. Looked up from germline, CDR1 is MNHNY and CDR2 is SVGAGI (reference sequence). The CDR3 consists of 14 residues. Losses at the gene ends were 3 bases for V and 6 bases for J; bases not matched to a gene: 3. The CDR3 protein is CASSYQGAHEKLFF. The CDR3 coding sequence is TGTGCCAGCAGTTATCAGGGGGCGCATGAAAAACTGTTTTTT.

The J gene is TRBJ2-5, the V gene TRBV5-6; tentative D call: TRBD2 (6 bases). Germline loops: CDR1 SGHDT, CDR2 YYEEEE. The CDR3 has 14 residues. The V end was cut by 6 bases, the J end by 5 bases, with 17 bases between. The CDR3 coding sequence is TGTGCCAGCAACCCGCCGGGGACTGGGGAGACCCAGTACTTC. Protein sequence: CASNPPGTGETQYF.

The rearrangement joins TRBV4-2 to TRBJ1-1, with D tentatively TRBD1 (6 bases). This CDR3 comprises 16 residues. V lost 2 bases to trimming and J lost 1 base, with 14 bases between them. Germline loops: CDR1 LGHNA, CDR2 YNFKEQ. In DNA form, the CDR3 reads TGTGCCAGCAGCCAACTTGCCGGGACAACGAACACTGAAGCTTTCTTT. It yields the protein CASSQLAGTTNTEAFF.

CDR3: CASTWAKNNQPQHF. CDR3 nucleotides: TGTGCCAGCACTTGGGCTAAGAATAATCAGCCCCAGCATTTT. This chain links TRBV6-6 with TRBJ1-5; D gene unclear. Trimming removed 7 bases at V and 4 bases at J, with 14 bases between. Looked up from germline, CDR1 is MNHNY and CDR2 is SVGAGI (reference sequence). This CDR3 spans 14 amino acids.

The chain employs TRBV5-4 and TRBJ1-5; TRBD1 agrees at 9 bases. The CDR3 is made up of 18 amino acids. J was trimmed by 1 base and V by 4 bases; bases with no gene match: 12. Germline loops: CDR1 SGHNT, CDR2 YYREEE (reference sequence). CDR3 bases: TGTGCCAGCAGCGGAGGGACAGGGCACGATCTCAGCAATCAGCCCCAGCATTTT. Amino acid sequence: CASSGGTGHDLSNQPQHF.